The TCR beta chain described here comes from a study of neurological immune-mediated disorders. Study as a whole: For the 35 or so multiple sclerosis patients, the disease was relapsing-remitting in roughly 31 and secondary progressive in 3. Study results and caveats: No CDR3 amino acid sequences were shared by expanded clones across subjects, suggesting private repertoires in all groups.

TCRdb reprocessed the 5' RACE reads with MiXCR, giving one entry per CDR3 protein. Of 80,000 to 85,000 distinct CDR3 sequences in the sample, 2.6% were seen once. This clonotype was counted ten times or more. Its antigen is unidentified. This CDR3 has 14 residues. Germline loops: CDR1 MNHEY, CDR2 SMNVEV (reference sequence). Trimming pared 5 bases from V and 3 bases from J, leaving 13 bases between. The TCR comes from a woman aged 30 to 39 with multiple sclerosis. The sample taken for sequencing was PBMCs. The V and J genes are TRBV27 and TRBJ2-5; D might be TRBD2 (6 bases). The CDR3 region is CASSPLGRKETQYF. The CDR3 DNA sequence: TGTGCCAGCAGTCCTCTGGGGAGGAAAGAGACCCAGTACTTC.